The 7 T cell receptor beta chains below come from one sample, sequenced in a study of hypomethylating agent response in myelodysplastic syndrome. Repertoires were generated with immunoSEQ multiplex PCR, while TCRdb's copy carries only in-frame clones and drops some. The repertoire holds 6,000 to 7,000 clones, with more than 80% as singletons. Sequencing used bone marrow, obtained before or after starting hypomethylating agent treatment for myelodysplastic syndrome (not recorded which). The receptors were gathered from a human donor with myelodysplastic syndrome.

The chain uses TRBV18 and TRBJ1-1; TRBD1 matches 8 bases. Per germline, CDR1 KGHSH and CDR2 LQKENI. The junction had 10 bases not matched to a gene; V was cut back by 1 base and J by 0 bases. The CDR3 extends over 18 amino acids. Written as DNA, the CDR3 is TGTGCCAGCTCACCACGTTCCCAGGGGGCAATTTTGAACACTGAAGCTTTCTTT. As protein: CASSPRSQGAILNTEAFF.

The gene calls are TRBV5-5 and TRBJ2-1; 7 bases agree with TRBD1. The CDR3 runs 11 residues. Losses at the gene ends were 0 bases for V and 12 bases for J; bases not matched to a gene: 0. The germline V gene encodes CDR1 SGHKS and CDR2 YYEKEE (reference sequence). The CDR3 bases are TGTGCCAGCAGCTTGGACAGGGGGCAGTTCTTC. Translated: CASSLDRGQFF.

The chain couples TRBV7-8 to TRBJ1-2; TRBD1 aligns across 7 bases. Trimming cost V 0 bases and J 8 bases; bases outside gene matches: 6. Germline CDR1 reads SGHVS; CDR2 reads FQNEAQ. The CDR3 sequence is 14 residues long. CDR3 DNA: TGTGCCAGCAGCTTAGCGGAGACAGGGCGCGGCTACACCTTC. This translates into CASSLAETGRGYTF. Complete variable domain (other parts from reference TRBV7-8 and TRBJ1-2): GAGVSQSPRYKVAKRGQDVALRCDPISGHVSLFWYQQALGQGPEFLTYFQNEAQLDKSGLPSDRFFAERPEGSVSTLKIQRTQQEDSAVYLCASSLAETGRGYTFGSGTRLTVV.

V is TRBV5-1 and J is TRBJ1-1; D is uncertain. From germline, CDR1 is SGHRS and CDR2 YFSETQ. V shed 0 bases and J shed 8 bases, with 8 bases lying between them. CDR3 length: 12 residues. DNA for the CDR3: TGCGCCAGCAGCTTGGACCAGAGAGAAGCTTTCTTT. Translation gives CASSLDQREAFF.

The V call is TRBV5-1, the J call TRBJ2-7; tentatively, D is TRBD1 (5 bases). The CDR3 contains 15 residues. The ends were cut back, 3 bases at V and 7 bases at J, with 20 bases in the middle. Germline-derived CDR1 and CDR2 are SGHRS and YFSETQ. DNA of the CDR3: TGCGCCAGCAGCTCAGTTAAGGACACCGGTAAGGAGCAGTACTTC. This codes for CASSSVKDTGKEQYF. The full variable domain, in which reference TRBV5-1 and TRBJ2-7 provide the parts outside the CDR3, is KAGVTQTPRYLIKTRGQQVTLSCSPISGHRSVSWYQQTPGQGLQFLFEYFSETQRNKGNFPGRFSGRQFSNSRSEMNVSTLELGDSALYLCASSSVKDTGKEQYFGPGTRLTVT.

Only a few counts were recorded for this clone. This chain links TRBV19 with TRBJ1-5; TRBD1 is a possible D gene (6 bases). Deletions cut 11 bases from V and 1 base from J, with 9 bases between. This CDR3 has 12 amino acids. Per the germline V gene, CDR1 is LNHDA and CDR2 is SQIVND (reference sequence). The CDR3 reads CAGGPSNQPQHF. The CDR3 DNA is TGTGCCGGGGGGCCGAGCAATCAGCCCCAGCATTTT.

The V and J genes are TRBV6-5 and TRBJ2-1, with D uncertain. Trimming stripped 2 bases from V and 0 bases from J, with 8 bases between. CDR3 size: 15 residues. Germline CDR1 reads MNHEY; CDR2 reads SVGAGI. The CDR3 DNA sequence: TGTGCCAGCAGTTACGACGAGAGCTCCTACAATGAGCAGTTCTTC. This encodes CASSYDESSYNEQFF.